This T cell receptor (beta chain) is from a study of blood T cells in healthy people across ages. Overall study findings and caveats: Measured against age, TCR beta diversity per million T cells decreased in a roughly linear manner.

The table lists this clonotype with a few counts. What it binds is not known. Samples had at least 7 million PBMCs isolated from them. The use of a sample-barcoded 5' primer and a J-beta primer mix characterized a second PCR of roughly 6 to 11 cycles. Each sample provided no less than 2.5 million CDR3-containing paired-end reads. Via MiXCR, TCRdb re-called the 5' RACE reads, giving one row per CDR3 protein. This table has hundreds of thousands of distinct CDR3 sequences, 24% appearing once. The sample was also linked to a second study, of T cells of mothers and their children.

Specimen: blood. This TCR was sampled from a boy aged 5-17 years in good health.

CDR3 DNA sequence: TGTGCCAGTAGCCTAGTCGGTGGCGGGGGGCACACAGATACGCAGTATTTT. Residues: CASSLVGGGGHTDTQYF. V usage is TRBV7-2 and J usage is TRBJ2-3; 8 bases are a match to TRBD2. V was pared by 9 bases and J by 2 bases, with 16 bases of the junction left unmatched. There are 17 residues in the CDR3. Germline lookup yields CDR1 SGHTA and CDR2 FQGNSA.